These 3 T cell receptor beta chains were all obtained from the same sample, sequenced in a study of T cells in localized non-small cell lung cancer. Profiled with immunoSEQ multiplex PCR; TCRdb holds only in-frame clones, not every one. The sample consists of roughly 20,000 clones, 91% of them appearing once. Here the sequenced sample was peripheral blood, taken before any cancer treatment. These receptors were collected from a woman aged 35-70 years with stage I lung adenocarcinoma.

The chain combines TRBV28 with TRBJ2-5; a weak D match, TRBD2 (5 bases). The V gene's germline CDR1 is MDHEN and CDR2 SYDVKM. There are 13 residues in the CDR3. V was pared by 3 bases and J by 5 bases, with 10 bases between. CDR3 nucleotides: TGTGCCAGCAGTTTTCGGGGTACGGAGACCCAGTACTTC. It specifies CASSFRGTETQYF.

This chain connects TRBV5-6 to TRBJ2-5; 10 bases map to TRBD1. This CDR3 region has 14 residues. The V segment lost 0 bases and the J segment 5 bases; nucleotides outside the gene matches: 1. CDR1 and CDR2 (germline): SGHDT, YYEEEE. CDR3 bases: TGTGCCAGCAGCTTGGGGGGACAGGGGGAGACCCAGTACTTC. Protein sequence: CASSLGGQGETQYF.

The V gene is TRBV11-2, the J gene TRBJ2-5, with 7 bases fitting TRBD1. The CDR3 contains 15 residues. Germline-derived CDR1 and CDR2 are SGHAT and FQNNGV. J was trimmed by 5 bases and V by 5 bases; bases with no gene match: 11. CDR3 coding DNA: TGTGCCAGCAGCAACAGGGGTCAGGGAGAGGAGACCCAGTACTTC. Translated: CASSNRGQGEETQYF. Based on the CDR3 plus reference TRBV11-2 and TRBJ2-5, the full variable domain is EAGVAQSPRYKIIEKRQSVAFWCNPISGHATLYWYQQILGQGPKLLIQFQNNGVVDDSQLPKDRFSAERLKGVDSTLKIQPAKLEDSAVYLCASSNRGQGEETQYFGPGTRLLVL.